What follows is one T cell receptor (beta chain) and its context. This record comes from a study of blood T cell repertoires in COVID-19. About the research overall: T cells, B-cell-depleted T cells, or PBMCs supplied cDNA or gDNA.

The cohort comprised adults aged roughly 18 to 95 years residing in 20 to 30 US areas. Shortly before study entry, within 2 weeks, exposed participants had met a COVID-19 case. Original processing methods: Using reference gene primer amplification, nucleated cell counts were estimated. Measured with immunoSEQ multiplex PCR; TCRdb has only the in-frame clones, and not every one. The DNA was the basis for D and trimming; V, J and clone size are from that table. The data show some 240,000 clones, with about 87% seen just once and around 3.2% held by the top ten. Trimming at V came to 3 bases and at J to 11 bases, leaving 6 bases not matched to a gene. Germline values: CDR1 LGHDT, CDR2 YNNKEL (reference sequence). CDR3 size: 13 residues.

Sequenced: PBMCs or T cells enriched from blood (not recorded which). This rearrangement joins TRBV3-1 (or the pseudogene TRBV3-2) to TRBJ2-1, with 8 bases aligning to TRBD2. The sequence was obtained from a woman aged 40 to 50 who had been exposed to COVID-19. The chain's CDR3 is CASSQGRLAKQFF. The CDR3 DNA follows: TGTGCCAGCAGCCAGGGTCGACTAGCGAAGCAGTTCTTC.